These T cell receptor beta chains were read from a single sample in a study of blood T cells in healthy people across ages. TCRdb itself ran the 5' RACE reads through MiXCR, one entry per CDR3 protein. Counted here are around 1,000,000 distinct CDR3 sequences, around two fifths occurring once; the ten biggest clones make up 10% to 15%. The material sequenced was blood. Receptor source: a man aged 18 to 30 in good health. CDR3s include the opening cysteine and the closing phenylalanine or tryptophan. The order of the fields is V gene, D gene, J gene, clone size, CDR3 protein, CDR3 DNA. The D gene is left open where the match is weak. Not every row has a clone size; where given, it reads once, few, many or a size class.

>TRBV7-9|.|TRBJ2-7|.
CASSPPFNYEQYF
TGTGCCAGCAGCCCACCTTTTAACTACGAGCAGTACTTC
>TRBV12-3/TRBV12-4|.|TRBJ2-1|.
CASTPTPESSYNEQFF
TGTGCCAGCACCCCCACTCCGGAGAGCTCCTACAATGAGCAGTTCTTC
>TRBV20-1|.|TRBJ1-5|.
CSASVGPLNQPQHF
TGCAGTGCTAGCGTGGGACCGCTAAATCAGCCCCAGCATTTT
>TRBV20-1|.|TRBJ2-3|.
CSAKRARGFSTDTQYF
TGCAGTGCTAAGAGGGCGCGGGGCTTCTCCACGGATACGCAGTATTTT
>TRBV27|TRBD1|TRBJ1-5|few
CASSPYRGPYNQPQHF
TGTGCCAGCAGCCCCTACAGGGGACCGTACAATCAGCCCCAGCATTTT
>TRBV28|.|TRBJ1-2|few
CASSARRRGGYTF
TGTGCCAGCAGTGCCCGGAGACGCGGAGGCTACACCTTC
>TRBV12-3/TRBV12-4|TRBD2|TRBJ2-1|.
CATVGGEGAEQFF
TGTGCCACCGTTGGGGGGGAAGGAGCTGAGCAGTTCTTC
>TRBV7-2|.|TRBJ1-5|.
CASSQGDWGNQPQHF
TGTGCCAGCAGCCAAGGGGATTGGGGCAATCAGCCCCAGCATTTT
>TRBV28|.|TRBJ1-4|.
CASSREKLFF
TGTGCCAGCAGCCGGGAAAAACTGTTTTTT
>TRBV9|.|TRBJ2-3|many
CASSIQGTDTQYF
TGTGCCAGCAGCATACAGGGAACAGATACGCAGTATTTT
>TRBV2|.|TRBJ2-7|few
CASSVWGSNEQYF
TGTGCCAGCAGTGTTTGGGGGTCTAACGAGCAGTACTTC
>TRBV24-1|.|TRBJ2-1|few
CATRTRDIPSYNEQFF
TGTGCCACCAGGACCCGGGACATTCCCTCCTACAATGAGCAGTTCTTC
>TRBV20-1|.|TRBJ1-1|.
CSARSQGSTEAFF
TGCAGTGCTAGATCCCAGGGGAGCACTGAAGCTTTCTTT
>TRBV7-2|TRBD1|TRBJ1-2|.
CASSIGTGSLSIDGYTF
TGTGCCAGCAGCATCGGGACAGGGAGTCTAAGCATTGATGGCTACACCTTC
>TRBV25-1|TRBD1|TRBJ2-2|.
CASSEGTAQLFF
TGTGCCAGCAGTGAGGGGACAGCTCAGCTGTTTTTT
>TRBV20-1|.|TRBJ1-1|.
CSPGGGEDTEAFF
TGCAGCCCTGGTGGGGGCGAGGACACTGAAGCTTTCTTT
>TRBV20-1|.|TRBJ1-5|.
CSAPGDNRPQHF
TGCAGTGCCCCAGGGGATAATCGGCCCCAGCATTTT
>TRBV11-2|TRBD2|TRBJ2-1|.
CASSISSGIASYEQFF
TGTGCCAGCAGCATTTCTAGCGGCATAGCTTCCTACGAGCAGTTCTTC
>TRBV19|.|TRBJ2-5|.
CASSSRDGPETQYF
TGTGCCAGTAGTAGCCGGGACGGACCAGAGACCCAGTACTTC
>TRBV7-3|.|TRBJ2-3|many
CASSPLPADTQYF
TGTGCCAGCAGTCCCCTCCCTGCAGATACGCAGTATTTT
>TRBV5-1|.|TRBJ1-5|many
CASSPPSYSNQPQHF
TGCGCCAGCAGCCCACCATCCTATAGCAATCAGCCCCAGCATTTT
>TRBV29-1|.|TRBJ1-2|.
CSVEGGVNYGYTF
TGCAGCGTTGAAGGGGGCGTAAACTATGGCTACACCTTC